The present entry profiles one TCR beta chain with its context. Antigen: not known. Germline values: CDR1 MGHRA, CDR2 YSYEKL. Unmatched junction bases numbered 12, after V lost 0 bases and J lost 14 bases. This CDR3 region has 15 residues. Repertoires were generated with immunoSEQ multiplex PCR, while TCRdb's copy carries only in-frame clones and drops some. The table includes a few hundred thousand clones, nearly 90% detected once. The data stem from a study of cytomegalovirus exposure and HLA in healthy donors. As for the study in general: The 110 or so validation repertoires used a platform that matched the one used for the approximately 610 first-cohort repertoires, as a later analysis reported.

The study, taken as a whole, reports: Specific recognition of CMV antigens was confirmed in vitro for a few chains (all CMV-associated). High specificity and sensitivity for cytomegalovirus status were reported for the classifier.

The donors belonged to the approximately 130-subject validation cohort, separate from the 666-subject first cohort. The chain links TRBV4-1 to TRBJ2-1, with 8 bases matching TRBD2. The TCR comes from a woman between 18 and 30 years old in good health and CMV-seronegative. The source material was PBMCs. CDR3: CASSQDGTSGNGEFF. CDR3 bases: TGCGCCAGCAGCCAAGATGGAACTAGCGGAAATGGGGAGTTCTTC.